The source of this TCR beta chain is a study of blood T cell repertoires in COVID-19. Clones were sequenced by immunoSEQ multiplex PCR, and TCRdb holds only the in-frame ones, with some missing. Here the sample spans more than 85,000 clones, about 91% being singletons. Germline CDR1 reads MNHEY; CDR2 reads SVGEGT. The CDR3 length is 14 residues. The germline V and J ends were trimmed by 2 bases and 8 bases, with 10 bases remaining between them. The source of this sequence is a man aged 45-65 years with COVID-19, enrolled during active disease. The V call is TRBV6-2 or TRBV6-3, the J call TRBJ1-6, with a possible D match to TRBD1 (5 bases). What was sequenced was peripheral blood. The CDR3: CASSYAGTYSPLHF. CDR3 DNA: TGTGCCAGCAGTTACGCAGGGACTTATTCACCCCTCCACTTT.